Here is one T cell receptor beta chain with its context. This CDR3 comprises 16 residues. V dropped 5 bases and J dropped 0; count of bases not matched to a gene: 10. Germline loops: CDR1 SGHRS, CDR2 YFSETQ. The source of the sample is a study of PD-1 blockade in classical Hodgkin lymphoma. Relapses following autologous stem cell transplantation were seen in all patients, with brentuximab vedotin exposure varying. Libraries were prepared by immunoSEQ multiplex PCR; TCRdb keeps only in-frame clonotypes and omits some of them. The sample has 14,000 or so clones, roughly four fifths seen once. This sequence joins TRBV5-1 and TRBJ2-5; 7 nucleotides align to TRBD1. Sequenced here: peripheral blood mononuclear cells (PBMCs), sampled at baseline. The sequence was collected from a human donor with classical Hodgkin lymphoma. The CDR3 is CASSAMRQGYQETQYF. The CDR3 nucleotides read TGCGCCAGCAGTGCTATGAGACAGGGATACCAAGAGACCCAGTACTTC.